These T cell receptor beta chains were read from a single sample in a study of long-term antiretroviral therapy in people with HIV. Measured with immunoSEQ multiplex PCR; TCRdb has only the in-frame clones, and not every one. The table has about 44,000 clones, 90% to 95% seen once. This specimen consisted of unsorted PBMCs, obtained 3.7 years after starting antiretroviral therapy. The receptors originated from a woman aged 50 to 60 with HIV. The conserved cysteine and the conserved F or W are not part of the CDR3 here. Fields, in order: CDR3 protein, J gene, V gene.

CDR3aa: ASSLDPTLNTGELF
j_gene: TRBJ2-2
v_gene: TRBV5-4

CDR3aa: AWSVQFGFTGEKLF
j_gene: TRBJ1-4
v_gene: TRBV30

CDR3aa: ATGGPGGPNEQY
j_gene: TRBJ2-7
v_gene: TRBV27

CDR3aa: ASSGSRTGGSISNQPQH
j_gene: TRBJ1-5
v_gene: TRBV2

CDR3aa: ASSLDRVEAF
j_gene: TRBJ1-1
v_gene: TRBV5-4

CDR3aa: ASSLSVDSQKGYT
j_gene: TRBJ1-2
v_gene: TRBV7-9

CDR3aa: ASSLGLAATDTQY
j_gene: TRBJ2-3
v_gene: TRBV5-1

CDR3aa: ASSTAQGLVGYT
j_gene: TRBJ1-2
v_gene: TRBV6-5

CDR3aa: ASGSGGRNYGYT
j_gene: TRBJ1-2
v_gene: TRBV7-9

CDR3aa: ASSTRLAGINEQF
j_gene: TRBJ2-1
v_gene: TRBV11-3

CDR3aa: ASSWQETQY
j_gene: TRBJ2-5
v_gene: TRBV6-5

CDR3aa: ASSPGTGQEKLF
j_gene: TRBJ1-4
v_gene: TRBV5-4

CDR3aa: ASSLVVGGHNEQF
j_gene: TRBJ2-1
v_gene: TRBV7-2